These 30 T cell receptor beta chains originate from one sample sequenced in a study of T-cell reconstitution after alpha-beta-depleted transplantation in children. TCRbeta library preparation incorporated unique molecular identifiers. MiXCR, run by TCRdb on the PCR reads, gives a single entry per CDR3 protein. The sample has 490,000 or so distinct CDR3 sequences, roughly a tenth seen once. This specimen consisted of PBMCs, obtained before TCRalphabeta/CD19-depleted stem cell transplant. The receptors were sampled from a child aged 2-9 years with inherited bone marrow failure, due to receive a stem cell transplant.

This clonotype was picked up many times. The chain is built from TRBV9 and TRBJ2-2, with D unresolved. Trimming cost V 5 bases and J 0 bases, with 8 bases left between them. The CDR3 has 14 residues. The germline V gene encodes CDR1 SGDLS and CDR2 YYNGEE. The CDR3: CASRPAPNTGELFF. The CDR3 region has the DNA TGTGCCAGCAGACCGGCCCCGAACACCGGGGAGCTGTTTTTT.

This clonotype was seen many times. The DNA for the CDR3 is TGTGCCAGCAGTTACTCGCGGGAGGATCAAGATACGCAGTATTTT. This gives the protein CASSYSREDQDTQYF. The chain links TRBV6-2 or TRBV6-3 to TRBJ2-3; 8 bases are shared with TRBD2. The CDR3 covers 15 residues. In germline, CDR1 is MNHEY, CDR2 SVGEGT. V shed 0 bases, J shed 5 bases, and the junction held 4 bases outside the gene matches.

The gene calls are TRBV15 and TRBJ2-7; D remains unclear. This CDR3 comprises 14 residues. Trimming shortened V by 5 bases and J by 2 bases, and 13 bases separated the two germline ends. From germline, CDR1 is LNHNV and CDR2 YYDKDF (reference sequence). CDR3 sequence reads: CATSPTAAPYEQYF. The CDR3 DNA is TGTGCCACCAGCCCCACGGCTGCCCCCTACGAGCAGTACTTC.

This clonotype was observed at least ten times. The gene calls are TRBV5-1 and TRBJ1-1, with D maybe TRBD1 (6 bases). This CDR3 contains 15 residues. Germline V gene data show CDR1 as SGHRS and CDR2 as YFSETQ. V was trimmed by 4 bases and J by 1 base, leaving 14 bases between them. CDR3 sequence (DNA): TGCGCCAGCAGCCCGAGGGGGGGGACGAACACTGAAGCTTTCTTT. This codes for CASSPRGGTNTEAFF.

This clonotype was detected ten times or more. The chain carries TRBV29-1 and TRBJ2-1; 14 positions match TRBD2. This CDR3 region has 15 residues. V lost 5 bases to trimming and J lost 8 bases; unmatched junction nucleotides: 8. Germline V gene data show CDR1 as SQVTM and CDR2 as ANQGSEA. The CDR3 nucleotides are TGCAGCGTTATGACTAGCGGGAGGGCCGGTGATGAGCAGTTCTTC. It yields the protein CSVMTSGRAGDEQFF.

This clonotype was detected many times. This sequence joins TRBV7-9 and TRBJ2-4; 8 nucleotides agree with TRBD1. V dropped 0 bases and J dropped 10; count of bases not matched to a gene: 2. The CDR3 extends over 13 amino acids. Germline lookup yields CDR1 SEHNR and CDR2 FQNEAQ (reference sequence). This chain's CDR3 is CASSLAGQVIQYF. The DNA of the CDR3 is TGTGCCAGCAGCTTAGCGGGACAGGTGATTCAGTACTTC.

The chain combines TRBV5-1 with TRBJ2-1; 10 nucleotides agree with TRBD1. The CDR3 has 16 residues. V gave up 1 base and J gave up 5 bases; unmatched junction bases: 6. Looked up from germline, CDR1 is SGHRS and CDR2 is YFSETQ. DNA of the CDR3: TGCGCCAGCAGCTTGAGCGGGACAGGGGCCCACAATGAGCAGTTCTTC. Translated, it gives CASSLSGTGAHNEQFF.

CDR3 in DNA: TGTGCCAGTAGCCCCCACGGAGGGGTGAACACTGAAGCTTTCTTT. It is translated as CASSPHGGVNTEAFF. This chain uses TRBV19 with TRBJ1-1, with TRBD1 as a possible D gene (5 bases). Germline lookup yields CDR1 LNHDA and CDR2 SQIVND (reference sequence). Deletions cut 6 bases from V and 0 bases from J, with 14 bases between. This CDR3 is built from 15 residues.

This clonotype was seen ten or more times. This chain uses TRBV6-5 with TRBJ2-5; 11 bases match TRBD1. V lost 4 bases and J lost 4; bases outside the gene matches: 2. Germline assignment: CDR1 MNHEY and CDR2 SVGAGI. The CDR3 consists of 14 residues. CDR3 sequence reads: CASSFGTGGETQYF. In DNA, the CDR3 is TGTGCCAGCAGTTTCGGGACAGGGGGAGAGACCCAGTACTTC.

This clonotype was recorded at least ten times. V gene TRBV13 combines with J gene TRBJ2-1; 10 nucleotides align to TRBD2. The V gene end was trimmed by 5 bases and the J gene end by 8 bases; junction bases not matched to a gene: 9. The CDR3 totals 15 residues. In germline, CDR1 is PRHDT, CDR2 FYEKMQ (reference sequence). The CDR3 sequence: CASSVRTSGMDEQFF. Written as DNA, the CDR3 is TGTGCCAGCAGCGTCCGGACTAGCGGCATGGATGAGCAGTTCTTC.

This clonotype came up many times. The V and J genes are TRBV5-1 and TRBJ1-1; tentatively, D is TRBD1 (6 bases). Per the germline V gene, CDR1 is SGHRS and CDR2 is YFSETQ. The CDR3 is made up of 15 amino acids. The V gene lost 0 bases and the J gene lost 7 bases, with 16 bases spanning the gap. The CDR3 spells CASSLGGAGKGEAFF. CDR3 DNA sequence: TGCGCCAGCAGCTTGGGGGGGGCCGGTAAAGGTGAAGCTTTCTTT.

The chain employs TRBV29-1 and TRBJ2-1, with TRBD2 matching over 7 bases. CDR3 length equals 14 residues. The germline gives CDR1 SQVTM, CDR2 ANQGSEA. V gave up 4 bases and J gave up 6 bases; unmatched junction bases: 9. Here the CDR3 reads CSVVAGQTPNEQFF. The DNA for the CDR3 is TGCAGCGTTGTAGCGGGCCAAACCCCCAATGAGCAGTTCTTC.

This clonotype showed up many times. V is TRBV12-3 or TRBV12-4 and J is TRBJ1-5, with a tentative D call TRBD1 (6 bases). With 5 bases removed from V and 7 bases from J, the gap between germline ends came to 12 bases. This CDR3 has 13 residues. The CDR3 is CASSPSQGQPQHF. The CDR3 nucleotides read TGTGCCAGCAGTCCATCACAGGGACAGCCCCAGCATTTT.

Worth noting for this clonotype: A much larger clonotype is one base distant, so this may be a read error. The CDR3: CASSLMGDTGELFF. In DNA, the CDR3 is TGTGCCAGCAGCTTAATGGGGGACACCGGGGAGCTGTTTTTT. V gene TRBV11-2 combines with J gene TRBJ2-2, with D perhaps matching TRBD1 or TRBD2 (5 bases each). V was shortened by 2 bases and J by 3 bases, with 7 bases between the two germline ends. CDR1 SGHAT and CDR2 FQNNGV come from the germline V gene. The CDR3 is made up of 14 amino acids. The variable domain in full, completed from reference TRBV11-2 and TRBJ2-2, reads EAGVAQSPRYKIIEKRQSVAFWCNPISGHATLYWYQQILGQGPKLLIQFQNNGVVDDSQLPKDRFSAERLKGVDSTLKIQPAKLEDSAVYLCASSLMGDTGELFFGEGSRLTVL.

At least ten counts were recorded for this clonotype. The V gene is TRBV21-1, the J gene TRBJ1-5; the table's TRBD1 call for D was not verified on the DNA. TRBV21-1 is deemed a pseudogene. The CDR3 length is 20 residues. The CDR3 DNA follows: TGTGCCAGCACCCTTCGAAGAGTCCCGGACAGGGAAACGGGCAATCAGCCCCAGCATTTT. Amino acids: CASTLRRVPDRETGNQPQHF.

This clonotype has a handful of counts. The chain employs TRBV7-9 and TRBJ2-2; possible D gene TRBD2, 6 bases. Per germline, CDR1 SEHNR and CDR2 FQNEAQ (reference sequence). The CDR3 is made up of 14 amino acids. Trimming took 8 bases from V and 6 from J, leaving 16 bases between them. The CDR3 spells CASSSGGIAGELFF. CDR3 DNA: TGTGCCAGCTCATCGGGCGGGATAGCCGGGGAGCTGTTTTTT.

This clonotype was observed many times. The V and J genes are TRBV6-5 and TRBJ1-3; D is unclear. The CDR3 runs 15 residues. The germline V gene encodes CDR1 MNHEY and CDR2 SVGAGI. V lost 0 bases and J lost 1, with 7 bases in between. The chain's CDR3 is CASSYSGVSGNTIYF. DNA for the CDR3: TGTGCCAGCAGTTACTCCGGGGTTTCTGGAAACACCATATATTTT.

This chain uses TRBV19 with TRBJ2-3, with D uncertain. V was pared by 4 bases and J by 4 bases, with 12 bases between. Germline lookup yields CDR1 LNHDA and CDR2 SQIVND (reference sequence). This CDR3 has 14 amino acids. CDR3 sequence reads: CASSTWEGADTQYF. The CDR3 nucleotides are TGTGCCAGTAGTACGTGGGAAGGAGCAGATACGCAGTATTTT.

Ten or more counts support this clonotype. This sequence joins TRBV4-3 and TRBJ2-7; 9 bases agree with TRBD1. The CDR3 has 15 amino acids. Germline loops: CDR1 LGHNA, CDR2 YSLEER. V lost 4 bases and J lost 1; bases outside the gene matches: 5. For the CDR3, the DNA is TGCGCCAGCAGCCCCGGGACAGGGAAATCCTACGAGCAGTACTTC. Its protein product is CASSPGTGKSYEQYF.

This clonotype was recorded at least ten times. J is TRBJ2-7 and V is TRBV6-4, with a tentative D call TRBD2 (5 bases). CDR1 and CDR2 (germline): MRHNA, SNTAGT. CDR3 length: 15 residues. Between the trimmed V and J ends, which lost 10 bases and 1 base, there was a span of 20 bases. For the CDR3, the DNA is TGTGCCACCCCGGCCGGCGGAACGGGATCCTACGAGCAGTACTTC. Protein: CATPAGGTGSYEQYF.

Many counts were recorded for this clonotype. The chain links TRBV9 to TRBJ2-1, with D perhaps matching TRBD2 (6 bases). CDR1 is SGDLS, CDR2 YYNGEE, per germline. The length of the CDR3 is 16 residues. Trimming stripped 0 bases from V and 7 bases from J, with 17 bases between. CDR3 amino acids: CASSVAFGASVNEQFF. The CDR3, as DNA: TGTGCCAGCAGCGTAGCTTTCGGGGCTAGCGTTAATGAGCAGTTCTTC.

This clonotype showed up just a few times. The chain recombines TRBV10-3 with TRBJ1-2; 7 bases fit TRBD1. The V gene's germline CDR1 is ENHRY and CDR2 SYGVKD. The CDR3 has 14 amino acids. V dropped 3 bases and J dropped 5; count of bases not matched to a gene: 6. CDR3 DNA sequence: TGTGCCATCAGTGATGATGCAGGGGGATATGGCTACACCTTC. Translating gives CAISDDAGGYGYTF.

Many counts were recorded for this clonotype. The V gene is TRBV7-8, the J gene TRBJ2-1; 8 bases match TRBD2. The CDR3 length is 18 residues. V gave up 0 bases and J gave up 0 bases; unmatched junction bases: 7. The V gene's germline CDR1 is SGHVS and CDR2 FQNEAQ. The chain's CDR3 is CASSLARRGTSSYNEQFF. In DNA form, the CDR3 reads TGTGCCAGCAGCTTAGCGAGGAGGGGGACTAGCTCCTACAATGAGCAGTTCTTC.

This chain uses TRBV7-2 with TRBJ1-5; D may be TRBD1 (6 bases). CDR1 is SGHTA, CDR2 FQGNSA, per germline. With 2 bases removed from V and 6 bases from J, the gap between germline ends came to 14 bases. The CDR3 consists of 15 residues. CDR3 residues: CASSLRTGAGQPQHF. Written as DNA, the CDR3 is TGTGCCAGCAGCTTACGAACGGGGGCGGGTCAGCCCCAGCATTTT.

The DNA for the CDR3 is TGCAGTGCTAGAGATTGGGAGCGGTCCTACGAGCAGTACTTC. Its translation is CSARDWERSYEQYF. The rearrangement links TRBV20-1 to TRBJ2-7, with a weak D call TRBD2 (5 bases). Trimming took 0 bases from V and 1 from J, leaving 10 bases between them. The CDR3 length is 14 residues. The V gene's germline CDR1 is DFQATT and CDR2 SNEGSKA (reference sequence).

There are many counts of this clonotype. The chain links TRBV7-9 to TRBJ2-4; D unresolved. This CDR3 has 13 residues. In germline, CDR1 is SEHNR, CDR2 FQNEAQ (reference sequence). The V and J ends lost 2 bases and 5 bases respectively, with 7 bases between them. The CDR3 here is CASSLSRENIQYF. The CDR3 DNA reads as TGTGCCAGCAGCTTAAGTCGGGAAAACATTCAGTACTTC.

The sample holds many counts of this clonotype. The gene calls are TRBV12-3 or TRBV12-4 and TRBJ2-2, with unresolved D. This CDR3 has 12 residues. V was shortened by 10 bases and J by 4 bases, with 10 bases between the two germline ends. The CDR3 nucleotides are TGTGCCACCACTGATGGCACCGGGGAGCTGTTTTTT. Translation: CATTDGTGELFF.

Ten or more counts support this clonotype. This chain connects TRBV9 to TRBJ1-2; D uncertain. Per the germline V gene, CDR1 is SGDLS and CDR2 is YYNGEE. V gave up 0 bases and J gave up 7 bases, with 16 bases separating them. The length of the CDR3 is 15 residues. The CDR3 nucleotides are TGTGCCAGCAGCGTAGATCCGGGAGCAGGAAGTGGCTACACCTTC. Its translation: CASSVDPGAGSGYTF.

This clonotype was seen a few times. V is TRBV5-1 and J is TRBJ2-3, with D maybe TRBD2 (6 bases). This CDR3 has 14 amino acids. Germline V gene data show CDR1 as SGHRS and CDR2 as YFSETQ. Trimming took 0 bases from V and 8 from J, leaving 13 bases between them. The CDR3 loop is CASSLEGGIATQYF. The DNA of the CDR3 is TGCGCCAGCAGCTTGGAGGGAGGCATAGCTACGCAGTATTTT.

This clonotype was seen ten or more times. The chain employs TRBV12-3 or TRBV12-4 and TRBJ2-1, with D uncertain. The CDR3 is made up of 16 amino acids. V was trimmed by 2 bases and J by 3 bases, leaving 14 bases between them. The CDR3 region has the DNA TGTGCCAGCAGTTTAATCGTCTTGGGGTTCTACAATGAGCAGTTCTTC. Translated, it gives CASSLIVLGFYNEQFF.